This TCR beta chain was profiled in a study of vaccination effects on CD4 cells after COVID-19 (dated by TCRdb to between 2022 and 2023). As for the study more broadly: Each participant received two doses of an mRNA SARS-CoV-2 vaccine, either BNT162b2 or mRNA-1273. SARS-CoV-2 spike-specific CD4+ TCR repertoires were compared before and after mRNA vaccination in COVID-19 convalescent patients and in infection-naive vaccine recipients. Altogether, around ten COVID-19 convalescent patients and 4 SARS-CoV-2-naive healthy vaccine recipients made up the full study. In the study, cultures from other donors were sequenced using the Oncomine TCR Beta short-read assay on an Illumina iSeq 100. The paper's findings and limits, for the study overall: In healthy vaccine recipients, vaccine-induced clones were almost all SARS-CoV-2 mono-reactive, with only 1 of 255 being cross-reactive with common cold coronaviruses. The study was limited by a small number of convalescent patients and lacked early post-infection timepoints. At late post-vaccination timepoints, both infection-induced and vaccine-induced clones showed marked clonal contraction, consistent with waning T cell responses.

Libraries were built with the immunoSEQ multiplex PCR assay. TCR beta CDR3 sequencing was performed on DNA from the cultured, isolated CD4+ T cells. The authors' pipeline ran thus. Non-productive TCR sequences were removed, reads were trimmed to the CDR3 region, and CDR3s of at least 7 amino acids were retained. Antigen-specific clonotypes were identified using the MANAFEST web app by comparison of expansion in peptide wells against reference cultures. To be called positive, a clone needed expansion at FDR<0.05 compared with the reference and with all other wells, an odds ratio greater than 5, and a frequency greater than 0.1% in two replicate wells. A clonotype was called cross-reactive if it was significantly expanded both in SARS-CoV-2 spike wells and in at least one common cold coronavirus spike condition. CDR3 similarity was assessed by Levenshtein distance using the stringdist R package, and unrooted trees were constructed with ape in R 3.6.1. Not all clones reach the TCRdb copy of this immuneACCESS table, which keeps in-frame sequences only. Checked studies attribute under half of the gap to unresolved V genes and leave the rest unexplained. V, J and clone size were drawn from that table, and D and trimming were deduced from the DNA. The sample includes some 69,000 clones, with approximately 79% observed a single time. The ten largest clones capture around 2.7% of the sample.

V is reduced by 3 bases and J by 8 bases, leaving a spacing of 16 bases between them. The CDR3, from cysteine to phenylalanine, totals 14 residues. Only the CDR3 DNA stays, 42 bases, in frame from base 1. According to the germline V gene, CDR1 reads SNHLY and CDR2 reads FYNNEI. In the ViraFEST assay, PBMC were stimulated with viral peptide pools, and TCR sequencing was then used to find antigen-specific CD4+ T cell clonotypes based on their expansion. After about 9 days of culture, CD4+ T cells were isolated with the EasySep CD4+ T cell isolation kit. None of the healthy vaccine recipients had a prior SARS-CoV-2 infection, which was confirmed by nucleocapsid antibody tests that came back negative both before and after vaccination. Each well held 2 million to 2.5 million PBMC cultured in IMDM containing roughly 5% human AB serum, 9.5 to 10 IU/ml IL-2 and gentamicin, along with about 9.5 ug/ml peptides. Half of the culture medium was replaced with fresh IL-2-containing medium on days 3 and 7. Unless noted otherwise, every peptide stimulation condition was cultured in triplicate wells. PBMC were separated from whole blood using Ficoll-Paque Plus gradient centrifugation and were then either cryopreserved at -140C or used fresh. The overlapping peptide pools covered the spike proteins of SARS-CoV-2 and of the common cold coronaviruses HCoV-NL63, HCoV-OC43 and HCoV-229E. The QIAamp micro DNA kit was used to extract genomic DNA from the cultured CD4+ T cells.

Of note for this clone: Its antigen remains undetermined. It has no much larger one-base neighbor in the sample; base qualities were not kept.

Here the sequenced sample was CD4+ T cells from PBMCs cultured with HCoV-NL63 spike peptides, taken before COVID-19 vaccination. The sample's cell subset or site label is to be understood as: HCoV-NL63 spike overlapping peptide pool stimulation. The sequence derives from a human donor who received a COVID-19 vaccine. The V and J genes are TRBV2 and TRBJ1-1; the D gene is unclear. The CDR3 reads CASSDWVALGEAFF. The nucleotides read TGTGCCAGCAGTGACTGGGTGGCTTTGGGAGAAGCTTTCTTT.